This TCR beta chain emerged from a study of shared clonotypes between healthy human individuals. Study-wide points: Sampling covered blood only; tissue repertoires likely differ. Limitation of the genetic and exposure-history diversity represented came from the few donors.

Concerning this clone itself: The antigen remains unidentified.

CDR1 and CDR2 from the germline V gene are MGHRA and YSYEKL. Unmatched junction bases numbered 9, after V lost 3 bases and J lost 5 bases. This CDR3 is 16 amino acids long. Assay execution proceeded at the deep level. The protocol was immunoSEQ multiplex PCR, while the TCRdb copy is restricted to in-frame clones and leaves out a portion. The repertoire holds about 490,000 clones, over 75% seen once, with roughly 12% in the top ten. Approximately 100 million PBMCs per unsorted sample were used for genomic DNA. This clonotype was obtained from a middle-aged woman in good health. Some clones in this sample may be carry-over from other donors' samples. The material sequenced was PBMCs. This chain connects TRBV4-1 to TRBJ2-1, with 8 bases fitting TRBD2. CDR3 amino acids: CASSHLIAGLHNEQFF. DNA of the CDR3: TGCGCCAGCAGCCACCTCATAGCGGGACTACACAATGAGCAGTTCTTC.